Listed below are T cell receptor beta chains from one sample, sequenced in a study of OX40 agonist ivuxolimab in advanced cancers. Only in-frame clones appear in the TCRdb table, and some are missing; sequencing was by immunoSEQ multiplex PCR. Among tens of thousands of clones listed, 80% to 95% were seen once. The sequencing here drew on CD4+ or CD8+ T cells sorted from blood, taken in a trial of the OX40 agonist ivuxolimab. The receptors here all came from an adult with an advanced solid tumor such as melanoma, head and neck, liver or kidney cancer. CDR3s include the opening cysteine and the closing phenylalanine or tryptophan. The D gene is left open where the match is weak. Some rows mark clone size as missing; the rest say once, few, many or name a class of expanded clone.

V gene: TRBV5-1
clone size: .
D gene: TRBD1
CDR3 length: 14
J gene: TRBJ1-4
CDR3 protein: CASSSTGVNEKLFF
CDR3 DNA: TGCGCCAGCAGCTCGACAGGGGTTAATGAAAAACTGTTTTTT

V gene: TRBV7-2
clone size: .
D gene: .
CDR3 length: 14
J gene: TRBJ2-5
CDR3 protein: CASSLGTTGETQYF
CDR3 DNA: TGTGCCAGCAGCTTAGGGACTACGGGAGAGACCCAGTACTTC

V gene: TRBV7-2
clone size: .
D gene: .
CDR3 length: 14
J gene: TRBJ2-7
CDR3 protein: CASSLLDSSYEQYF
CDR3 DNA: TGTGCCAGCAGCTTACTGGACAGCTCCTACGAGCAGTACTTC

V gene: TRBV6-4
clone size: .
D gene: .
CDR3 length: 14
J gene: TRBJ2-1
CDR3 protein: CASRFPPTWGKQFF
CDR3 DNA: TGTGCCAGCAGATTCCCGCCAACATGGGGAAAGCAGTTCTTC

V gene: TRBV7-2
clone size: .
D gene: TRBD1
CDR3 length: 16
J gene: TRBJ1-1
CDR3 protein: CASSPWTGAMNTEAFF
CDR3 DNA: TGTGCCAGCAGCCCGTGGACAGGGGCCATGAACACTGAAGCTTTCTTT

V gene: TRBV9
clone size: .
D gene: TRBD1
CDR3 length: 15
J gene: TRBJ1-2
CDR3 protein: CASSASTGGHYGYTF
CDR3 DNA: TGTGCCAGCAGCGCCTCGACAGGGGGCCACTATGGCTACACCTTC

V gene: TRBV27
clone size: .
D gene: TRBD1
CDR3 length: 15
J gene: TRBJ2-2
CDR3 protein: CASTPPGTGYGELFF
CDR3 DNA: TGTGCCAGCACCCCCCCCGGGACAGGGTACGGGGAGCTGTTTTTT

V gene: TRBV27
clone size: once
D gene: .
CDR3 length: 14
J gene: TRBJ2-7
CDR3 protein: CASSLTVAPSEQYF
CDR3 DNA: TGTGCCAGCAGTTTAACGGTCGCCCCCAGCGAGCAGTACTTC

V gene: TRBV7-3
clone size: .
D gene: .
CDR3 length: 17
J gene: TRBJ2-3
CDR3 protein: CASSLTGWGTSTDTQYF
CDR3 DNA: TGTGCCAGCAGCTTAACAGGGTGGGGGACTAGCACAGATACGCAGTATTTT

V gene: TRBV7-2
clone size: .
D gene: TRBD2
CDR3 length: 15
J gene: TRBJ2-1
CDR3 protein: CASSHLAGGNNEQFF
CDR3 DNA: TGTGCCAGCAGCCACCTAGCGGGGGGAAACAATGAGCAGTTCTTC

V gene: TRBV28
clone size: few
D gene: TRBD2
CDR3 length: 14
J gene: TRBJ2-7
CDR3 protein: CASSRPSGGYEQYF
CDR3 DNA: TGTGCCAGCAGCCGACCTAGCGGCGGGTACGAGCAGTACTTC

V gene: TRBV25-1
clone size: .
D gene: TRBD2
CDR3 length: 17
J gene: TRBJ2-1
CDR3 protein: CASSDLLTSGGENEQFF
CDR3 DNA: TGTGCCAGCAGTGACCTTCTTACTAGCGGGGGTGAGAATGAGCAGTTCTTC

V gene: TRBV4-1
clone size: .
D gene: .
CDR3 length: 16
J gene: TRBJ2-5
CDR3 protein: CASSQVVGVESETQYF
CDR3 DNA: TGCGCCAGCAGCCAAGTAGTGGGGGTAGAATCAGAGACCCAGTACTTC

V gene: TRBV11-2
clone size: .
D gene: .
CDR3 length: 16
J gene: TRBJ1-6
CDR3 protein: CASRTVGLTLNSPLHF
CDR3 DNA: TGTGCCAGCAGAACTGTCGGCCTCACTCTTAATTCACCCCTCCACTTT

V gene: TRBV19
clone size: few
D gene: .
CDR3 length: 15
J gene: TRBJ1-5
CDR3 protein: CASTLYGVGNQPQHF
CDR3 DNA: TGTGCCAGTACCTTATACGGGGTCGGCAATCAGCCCCAGCATTTT

V gene: TRBV9
clone size: .
D gene: .
CDR3 length: 15
J gene: TRBJ1-2
CDR3 protein: CASSVATERGRGYTF
CDR3 DNA: TGTGCCAGCAGCGTAGCTACTGAGAGGGGCCGGGGCTACACCTTC

V gene: TRBV30
clone size: .
D gene: .
CDR3 length: 10
J gene: TRBJ2-1
CDR3 protein: CAWSINEQFF
CDR3 DNA: TGTGCCTGGAGTATCAATGAGCAGTTCTTC

V gene: TRBV13
clone size: .
D gene: .
CDR3 length: 14
J gene: TRBJ2-7
CDR3 protein: CASSYGWSSYEQYF
CDR3 DNA: TGTGCCAGCAGTTACGGGTGGAGCTCCTACGAGCAGTACTTC

V gene: TRBV6-6
clone size: once
D gene: TRBD2
CDR3 length: 12
J gene: TRBJ2-7
CDR3 protein: CASSYGGEKQYF
CDR3 DNA: TGTGCCAGCAGTTACGGGGGGGAGAAGCAGTACTTC

V gene: TRBV6-4
clone size: few
D gene: TRBD2
CDR3 length: 14
J gene: TRBJ2-1
CDR3 protein: CASSASGDAGEQFF
CDR3 DNA: TGTGCCAGCAGTGCTAGCGGGGACGCCGGTGAGCAGTTCTTC

V gene: TRBV27
clone size: .
D gene: .
CDR3 length: 12
J gene: TRBJ1-5
CDR3 protein: CASRTGDQPQHF
CDR3 DNA: TGTGCCAGCAGGACAGGAGATCAGCCCCAGCATTTT

V gene: TRBV5-8
clone size: .
D gene: TRBD1
CDR3 length: 16
J gene: TRBJ1-1
CDR3 protein: CASSTKTGYVGTEAFF
CDR3 DNA: TGTGCCAGCAGCACAAAGACAGGGTACGTGGGCACTGAAGCTTTCTTT

V gene: TRBV7-8
clone size: once
D gene: .
CDR3 length: 16
J gene: TRBJ2-5
CDR3 protein: CASSLGGGTLQETQYF
CDR3 DNA: TGTGCCAGCAGCTTAGGAGGGGGGACGCTCCAAGAGACCCAGTACTTC

V gene: TRBV7-6
clone size: medium-sized
D gene: TRBD1
CDR3 length: 15
J gene: TRBJ2-1
CDR3 protein: CASSQYRGPYNEQFF
CDR3 DNA: TGTGCCAGCAGCCAGTACAGGGGACCCTACAATGAGCAGTTCTTC

V gene: TRBV7-9
clone size: .
D gene: TRBD2
CDR3 length: 12
J gene: TRBJ2-5
CDR3 protein: CASSETSGAADF
CDR3 DNA: TGTGCCAGCAGTGAGACTAGCGGGGCTGCTGACTTC

V gene: TRBV7-6
clone size: .
D gene: TRBD2
CDR3 length: 16
J gene: TRBJ2-1
CDR3 protein: CASSFASGETYNEQFF
CDR3 DNA: TGTGCCAGCAGCTTCGCCAGCGGGGAAACCTACAATGAGCAGTTCTTC

V gene: TRBV6-1
clone size: .
D gene: TRBD1
CDR3 length: 15
J gene: TRBJ2-7
CDR3 protein: CASSELGTGGYEQYF
CDR3 DNA: TGTGCCAGCAGTGAACTCGGGACAGGAGGCTACGAGCAGTACTTC

V gene: TRBV21-1
clone size: .
D gene: .
CDR3 length: 13
J gene: TRBJ1-5
CDR3 protein: CASSKAGPQPQHF
CDR3 DNA: TGTGCCAGCAGCAAAGCGGGCCCTCAGCCTCAGCATTTT

V gene: TRBV4-1
clone size: .
D gene: .
CDR3 length: 14
J gene: TRBJ2-7
CDR3 protein: CASSPRQGSYEQYF
CDR3 DNA: TGCGCCAGCAGCCCCCGGCAGGGGTCCTACGAGCAGTACTTC

V gene: TRBV9
clone size: .
D gene: TRBD2
CDR3 length: 15
J gene: TRBJ2-3
CDR3 protein: CASSVGGGASDTQYF
CDR3 DNA: TGTGCCAGCAGCGTCGGCGGGGGGGCCTCGGATACGCAGTATTTT

V gene: TRBV9
clone size: .
D gene: .
CDR3 length: 14
J gene: TRBJ2-7
CDR3 protein: CASSVGYGPYEQYF
CDR3 DNA: TGTGCCAGCAGCGTAGGTTACGGCCCTTACGAGCAGTACTTC

V gene: TRBV9
clone size: .
D gene: TRBD2
CDR3 length: 16
J gene: TRBJ2-1
CDR3 protein: CASSSPLDGGGDEQFF
CDR3 DNA: TGTGCCAGCAGCTCACCTCTCGACGGGGGGGGCGATGAGCAGTTCTTC

V gene: TRBV5-6
clone size: once
D gene: .
CDR3 length: 12
J gene: TRBJ1-1
CDR3 protein: CASSLVVDEAFF
CDR3 DNA: TGTGCCAGCAGCTTGGTAGTTGATGAAGCTTTCTTT

V gene: TRBV25-1
clone size: .
D gene: .
CDR3 length: 13
J gene: TRBJ2-7
CDR3 protein: CASRGQFSYEQYF
CDR3 DNA: TGTGCCAGCCGAGGACAGTTTTCCTACGAGCAGTACTTC

V gene: TRBV9
clone size: .
D gene: .
CDR3 length: 14
J gene: TRBJ1-1
CDR3 protein: CASSVTGLATEAFF
CDR3 DNA: TGTGCCAGCAGCGTTACAGGGCTCGCCACTGAAGCTTTCTTT

V gene: TRBV6-5
clone size: few
D gene: .
CDR3 length: 11
J gene: TRBJ2-7
CDR3 protein: CASRTAYEQYF
CDR3 DNA: TGTGCCAGTCGGACAGCCTACGAGCAGTACTTC

V gene: TRBV7-9
clone size: once
D gene: TRBD2
CDR3 length: 17
J gene: TRBJ2-3
CDR3 protein: CASSLPGQAGAGDTQYF
CDR3 DNA: TGTGCCAGCAGCTTGCCGGGTCAAGCGGGGGCCGGAGATACGCAGTATTTT

V gene: TRBV4-1
clone size: .
D gene: .
CDR3 length: 14
J gene: TRBJ1-1
CDR3 protein: CASSQASGNTEAFF
CDR3 DNA: TGCGCCAGCAGCCAAGCGAGCGGGAACACTGAAGCTTTCTTT

V gene: TRBV5-1
clone size: .
D gene: TRBD1
CDR3 length: 18
J gene: TRBJ2-7
CDR3 protein: CASSFWTGGPPKPYEQYF
CDR3 DNA: TGCGCCAGCAGCTTTTGGACAGGGGGTCCCCCAAAACCGTACGAGCAGTACTTC

V gene: TRBV19
clone size: .
D gene: .
CDR3 length: 14
J gene: TRBJ1-1
CDR3 protein: CASGFSVGRTEAFF
CDR3 DNA: TGTGCCAGCGGATTTTCGGTGGGCCGGACTGAAGCTTTCTTT

V gene: TRBV6-5
clone size: .
D gene: TRBD1
CDR3 length: 15
J gene: TRBJ2-7
CDR3 protein: CASKVYGQGPYEQYF
CDR3 DNA: TGTGCCAGCAAGGTTTACGGACAGGGCCCCTACGAGCAGTACTTC

V gene: TRBV21-1
clone size: .
D gene: .
CDR3 length: 15
J gene: TRBJ1-2
CDR3 protein: CASSLRDSPNYGYTF
CDR3 DNA: TGTGCCAGCAGCCTTCGGGACAGTCCAAACTATGGCTACACCTTC

V gene: TRBV7-2
clone size: .
D gene: .
CDR3 length: 15
J gene: TRBJ1-5
CDR3 protein: CASSPGPYSNQPQHF
CDR3 DNA: TGTGCCAGCAGCCCCGGCCCTTATAGCAATCAGCCCCAGCATTTT

V gene: TRBV7-6
clone size: .
D gene: TRBD2
CDR3 length: 14
J gene: TRBJ2-1
CDR3 protein: CASRSGGGSNEQFF
CDR3 DNA: TGTGCCAGCAGGAGCGGGGGGGGAAGCAATGAGCAGTTCTTC

V gene: TRBV18
clone size: .
D gene: TRBD2
CDR3 length: 17
J gene: TRBJ2-5
CDR3 protein: CASSPSGGGRPGETQYF
CDR3 DNA: TGTGCCAGCTCACCTTCTGGCGGGGGGCGACCGGGGGAGACCCAGTACTTC

V gene: TRBV5-6
clone size: .
D gene: .
CDR3 length: 12
J gene: TRBJ1-1
CDR3 protein: CASSLGYTEAFF
CDR3 DNA: TGTGCCAGCAGCTTAGGTTACACTGAAGCTTTCTTT

V gene: TRBV4-1
clone size: few
D gene: .
CDR3 length: 15
J gene: TRBJ1-2
CDR3 protein: CASSHAMQAGYGYTF
CDR3 DNA: TGCGCCAGCAGCCACGCCATGCAAGCCGGCTATGGCTACACCTTC

V gene: TRBV9
clone size: .
D gene: .
CDR3 length: 14
J gene: TRBJ2-3
CDR3 protein: CASSVTDYTDTQYF
CDR3 DNA: TGTGCCAGCAGCGTCACGGACTACACAGATACGCAGTATTTT

V gene: TRBV27
clone size: .
D gene: TRBD1
CDR3 length: 14
J gene: TRBJ2-7
CDR3 protein: CASSLYTGASEQYF
CDR3 DNA: TGTGCCAGCAGTTTATACACAGGGGCCAGCGAGCAGTACTTC

V gene: TRBV9
clone size: .
D gene: .
CDR3 length: 14
J gene: TRBJ1-3
CDR3 protein: CASSVGVSGNTIYF
CDR3 DNA: TGTGCCAGCAGCGTAGGGGTTTCTGGAAACACCATATATTTT

V gene: TRBV19
clone size: .
D gene: TRBD1
CDR3 length: 14
J gene: TRBJ2-7
CDR3 protein: CASSPGTGGYEQYF
CDR3 DNA: TGTGCCAGTAGCCCCGGGACAGGGGGCTATGAGCAGTACTTC